Presented here are 15 T cell receptor beta chains from one specimen sequenced in a study of blood T cell repertoires in COVID-19. The method was immunoSEQ multiplex PCR; TCRdb's version includes in-frame clones alone and lacks a portion of them. This sample has about 250,000 clones; approximately 90% occur once, and the top ten carry approximately 1.6%. Sequencing was performed on PBMCs or T cells enriched from blood (not recorded which). Every receptor here comes from a man aged 35-49 years who had recovered from COVID-19.

CDR3 amino acids: CASTWTGLTGGYTF. The DNA of the CDR3 is TGTGCCAGCACCTGGACAGGACTAACTGGAGGCTACACCTTC. The rearrangement uses TRBV2 and TRBJ1-2; 7 bases map to TRBD1. The germline CDR1 and CDR2 sequences are SNHLY and FYNNEI. The CDR3 has 14 amino acids. V was pared by 7 bases and J by 8 bases, with 13 bases of the junction left unmatched.

The CDR3 nucleotides read TGTGCCAGCAGTTCAGGGAAAGATACGCAGTATTTT. Its protein is CASSSGKDTQYF. V gene TRBV12-3 or TRBV12-4 combines with J gene TRBJ2-3; D is perhaps TRBD1 (5 bases). Trimming stripped 4 bases from V and 5 bases from J, with 7 bases between. The CDR3 loop spans 12 amino acids.

The V and J genes are TRBV29-1 and TRBJ2-3; 7 nucleotides match TRBD2. V dropped 6 bases and J dropped 4; count of bases not matched to a gene: 7. The germline gives CDR1 SQVTM, CDR2 ANQGSEA. This CDR3 is 13 amino acids long. This chain's CDR3 is CSVTSTSPDTQYF. The CDR3 nucleotides are TGCAGCGTGACGTCGACTAGCCCAGATACGCAGTATTTT.

This chain joins TRBV27 and TRBJ2-1, with D possibly matching TRBD1 (5 bases). The germline V and J ends were trimmed by 3 bases and 0 bases, with 9 bases remaining between them. Germline V gene sequence: CDR1 MNHEY, CDR2 SMNVEV (reference sequence). The CDR3 runs to 15 residues. The CDR3 DNA is TGTGCCAGCAGTTTGTGGGGCGGCTCCTACAATGAGCAGTTCTTC. Translation gives CASSLWGGSYNEQFF.

The chain recombines TRBV7-9 with TRBJ1-1; weak D call: TRBD1 (6 bases). The CDR3 covers 15 residues. V was clipped by 5 bases and J by 3 bases, with 16 bases between them. CDR1 SEHNR and CDR2 FQNEAQ come from the germline V gene (reference sequence). This CDR3 reads CASSHNRVFDTEAFF. DNA of the CDR3: TGTGCCAGCAGCCACAACAGGGTTTTTGACACTGAAGCTTTCTTT.

The V and J genes are TRBV7-2 and TRBJ2-7; the D gene is possibly TRBD2 (7 bases). Trimming pared 5 bases from V and 7 bases from J, leaving 21 bases between. Germline V CDR1 and CDR2: SGHTA, FQGNSA. The CDR3 covers 15 residues. The CDR3 loop is CASSDMAGANGEQYF. CDR3 DNA sequence: TGTGCCAGCAGCGATATGGCGGGGGCCAATGGAGAGCAGTACTTC. Supplemented by reference TRBV7-2 and TRBJ2-7, the full variable domain reads GAGVSQSPSNKVTEKGKDVELRCDPISGHTALYWYRQSLGQGLEFLIYFQGNSAPDKSGLPSDRFSAERTGGSVSTLTIQRTQQEDSAVYLCASSDMAGANGEQYFGPGTRLTVT.

The chain joins TRBV20-1 to TRBJ2-7; perhaps TRBD1 as D (5 bases). V lost 7 bases and J lost 0, with 7 bases in between. CDR1 and CDR2 from the germline V gene are DFQATT and SNEGSKA (reference sequence). The CDR3 runs 11 residues. This CDR3 is CSVRVSYEQYF. CDR3 in DNA: TGCAGTGTCAGGGTCTCCTACGAGCAGTACTTC.

This clone has only one observation. This chain uses TRBV7-9 with TRBJ2-7; no clear D. This CDR3 has 14 residues. Germline V CDR1 and CDR2: SEHNR, FQNEAQ (reference sequence). The V end lost 6 bases, the J end lost 1 base, and 13 bases lay between the germline ends. The CDR3 nucleotides are TGTGCCAGCAGTCAACTTAAGGAGTCCTACGAGCAGTACTTC. It is translated as CASSQLKESYEQYF. The full variable domain, its missing parts supplied by reference TRBV7-9 and TRBJ2-7, is DTGVSQNPRHKITKRGQNVTFRCDPISEHNRLYWYRQTLGQGPEFLTYFQNEAQLEKSRLLSDRFSAERPKGSFSTLEIQRTEQGDSAMYLCASSQLKESYEQYFGPGTRLTVT.

This clone was seen a handful of times. The chain uses TRBV4-1 and TRBJ2-1, with D perhaps TRBD2 (6 bases). CDR3 length: 16 residues. Germline V gives CDR1 MGHRA, CDR2 YSYEKL. Trimming pared 1 base from V and 7 bases from J, leaving 17 bases between. CDR3 in DNA: TGCGCCAGCAGCCAAGTGTTGGGACTGGGCGCAAATGAGCAGTTCTTC. Amino acid sequence: CASSQVLGLGANEQFF.

The gene calls are TRBV11-2 and TRBJ2-7; 9 nucleotides line up with TRBD2. Germline trimming cut 2 bases from V and 3 bases from J; bases unmatched to any gene: 8. CDR3 length equals 16 residues. Germline CDR1 and CDR2: SGHAT and FQNNGV. CDR3 nucleotide sequence: TGTGCCAGCAGCTTAATTCTAGCGGGGTTAGGCTACGAGCAGTACTTC. Its translation: CASSLILAGLGYEQYF.

The chain has TRBV7-9 and TRBJ2-5; D call uncertain. This CDR3 has 19 amino acids. Trimming took 5 bases from V and 5 from J, leaving 30 bases between them. From germline, CDR1 is SEHNR and CDR2 FQNEAQ (reference sequence). The CDR3 nucleotides read TGTGCCAGCAGCCCAAATACCGACAAGGCCCCGGCAGTATTTGAGACCCAGTACTTC. This codes for CASSPNTDKAPAVFETQYF. The full variable domain, rest sourced from reference TRBV7-9 and TRBJ2-5, is DTGVSQNPRHKITKRGQNVTFRCDPISEHNRLYWYRQTLGQGPEFLTYFQNEAQLEKSRLLSDRFSAERPKGSFSTLEIQRTEQGDSAMYLCASSPNTDKAPAVFETQYFGPGTRLLVL.

The chain recombines TRBV18 with TRBJ1-5; no definite D call. Germline CDR1 is KGHSH and CDR2 is LQKENI. V gave up 2 bases and J gave up 1 base, with 12 bases separating them. This CDR3 has 16 amino acids. The CDR3 DNA reads TGTGCCAGCTCACCAAGTGGGCCATTGAGCAATCAGCCCCAGCATTTT. Its protein is CASSPSGPLSNQPQHF.

The chain links TRBV7-3 to TRBJ1-2; TRBD1 might be the D (6 bases). The germline V gene encodes CDR1 SGHTA and CDR2 FQGTGA. CDR3 length: 17 amino acids. The V end was cut by 2 bases, the J end by 5 bases, with 21 bases between. The CDR3 DNA is TGTGCCAGCAGCTTATTTTGCTGTTGGGGGCGAGAGTATGGCTACACCTTC. Amino acids: CASSLFCCWGREYGYTF.

This chain links TRBV29-1 with TRBJ1-2, with 8 bases fitting TRBD1. Looked up from germline, CDR1 is SQVTM and CDR2 is ANQGSEA. V shed 7 bases, J shed 2 bases, and the junction held 9 bases outside the gene matches. This CDR3 spans 14 amino acids. CDR3 sequence: CSALGQGPNYGYTF. As DNA, the CDR3 is TGCAGCGCACTTGGACAGGGTCCCAACTATGGCTACACCTTC.

This clone was observed a single time. The chain combines TRBV5-6 with TRBJ1-2, with TRBD1 matching over 9 bases. J lost 7 bases, V lost 4 bases, and 11 bases had no gene match. Germline V gene data show CDR1 as SGHDT and CDR2 as YYEEEE. The CDR3 sequence is 15 residues long. The CDR3 spells CASSPDPQGAFGYTF. The CDR3 DNA follows: TGTGCCAGCAGCCCCGACCCACAGGGGGCGTTTGGCTACACCTTC.